The 8 T cell receptor beta chains listed next were all sequenced from one sample in a study of regulatory T cells in long-lasting Graves disease. Time point specified: persistent/refractory GD, antithyroid drugs over 5 years with positive TRAb. The TCR library was made from RNA that had been extracted from PBMCs in TRIzol. With iRepertoire HTBI primers and Arm-PCR of CDR3 regions, TCR beta libraries were built. TCRdb ran MiXCR on the multiplex PCR reads and lists one entry per CDR3 protein. The data hold about 300,000 distinct CDR3 sequences, with approximately 20% observed a single time. Sequences were derived from peripheral blood mononuclear cells (PBMCs), sampled when the disease was refractory, from a patient treated with antithyroid drugs. These receptors all stem from a female donor with Graves disease.

This chain connects TRBV24-1 to TRBJ1-2; possible D gene TRBD1, 5 bases. V was pared by 1 base and J by 6 bases, with 8 bases between. Germline V gene data show CDR1 as KGHDR and CDR2 as SFDVKD. The CDR3 covers 13 residues. The CDR3 nucleotides read TGTGCCACCAGTGATTTAAGGACAAATGGCTACACCTTC. The encoded protein is CATSDLRTNGYTF.

The V and J genes are TRBV2 and TRBJ2-7; the D is unclear. This CDR3 contains 13 residues. CDR1 and CDR2 from the germline V gene are SNHLY and FYNNEI. V lost 8 bases and J lost 4, with 15 bases in between. DNA of the CDR3: TGTGCCAGCGTTATATGGCTGGGGTACGAGCAGTACTTC. It specifies CASVIWLGYEQYF. Full variable domain (rest looked up from reference TRBV2 and TRBJ2-7): EPEVTQTPSHQVTQMGQEVILRCVPISNHLYFYWYRQILGQKVEFLVSFYNNEISEKSEIFDDQFSVERPDGSNFTLKIRSTKLEDSAMYFCASVIWLGYEQYFGPGTRLTVT.

This clonotype has a handful of counts. J is TRBJ1-2 and V is TRBV30, with D tentatively TRBD1 (5 bases). Trimming took 7 bases from V and 3 from J, leaving 12 bases between them. Germline assignment: CDR1 GTSNPN and CDR2 SVGIG (reference sequence). The CDR3 length is 12 residues. The CDR3 DNA reads as TGTGCCTCGGCGGGGGAGGACTATGGCTACACCTTC. It specifies CASAGEDYGYTF. The full variable domain, its missing parts supplied by reference TRBV30 and TRBJ1-2, is SQTIHQWPATLVQPVGSPLSLECTVEGTSNPNLYWYRQAAGRGLQLLFYSVGIGQISSEVPQNLSASRPQDRQFILSSKKLLLSDSGFYLCASAGEDYGYTFGSGTRLTVV.

This clonotype was recorded a few times. The chain has TRBV7-2 and TRBJ2-5; 8 nucleotides agree with TRBD2. The junction had 13 bases not matched to a gene; V was cut back by 5 bases and J by 5 bases. Germline-derived CDR1 and CDR2 are SGHTA and FQGNSA. The CDR3 runs 16 residues. This chain's CDR3 is CASSGPEAGAEETQYF. CDR3 nucleotide sequence: TGTGCCAGCAGCGGGCCGGAAGCGGGAGCGGAGGAGACCCAGTACTTC.

The chain uses TRBV12-3 or TRBV12-4 and TRBJ1-2; D call uncertain. The CDR3 totals 14 residues. V lost 2 bases and J 3 bases, leaving 10 bases between the germline ends. The CDR3 reads CASSLQDGYYGYTF. CDR3 coding DNA: TGTGCCAGCAGTTTACAGGACGGCTACTATGGCTACACCTTC.

V and J are TRBV30 and TRBJ1-1; D perhaps matches TRBD1 (5 bases). From germline, CDR1 is GTSNPN and CDR2 SVGIG (reference sequence). Deletions cut 3 bases from V and 8 bases from J, with 13 bases between. The CDR3 has 12 amino acids. The CDR3 sequence is CAWRPRDLEAFF. CDR3 bases: TGTGCCTGGAGACCCCGGGACTTAGAAGCTTTCTTT.

This clonotype was counted only a few times. V is TRBV2 and J is TRBJ2-6, with D possibly TRBD2 on 7 matching bases. This CDR3 comprises 15 residues. Trimming removed 5 bases at V and 2 bases at J, with 10 bases between. Per germline, CDR1 SNHLY and CDR2 FYNNEI. CDR3 residues: CASSRGAAGANVLTF. DNA for the CDR3: TGTGCCAGCAGTCGGGGGGCGGCTGGGGCCAACGTCCTGACTTTC.

Worth noting for this clonotype: A much larger clone differs from this one at a single base, so this may be a read error. The chain combines TRBV7-2 with TRBJ1-6; D is undetermined. CDR3 length: 15 amino acids. Germline-derived CDR1 and CDR2 are SGHTA and FQGNSA. The CDR3: CAGSPQGSEMSPLHF. CDR3 nucleotides: TGTGCCGGCAGTCCACAAGGGAGCGAGATGTCACCCCTCCACTTT.